This record covers a single T cell receptor (beta chain). Its cognate antigen has yet to be identified. Qualities for individual bases were not recorded, and no much larger clone is one base off. The library relied on the immunoSEQ multiplex PCR assay. Drawn from immuneACCESS, this table holds only the in-frame rearrangements with V and J called that TCRdb kept. Clones are partly lost; checked studies trace under half to an unresolved V gene and leave the rest unexplained. Counted in this sample were some 120,000 clones; around 87% of them appeared once. Roughly 2.8% of the sample is in the top ten clones. The sample originates from a study of control samples from healthy donors and cancer patients (dated by TCRdb to the early 2020s). CDR1 and CDR2 are drawn from the germline V gene: KGHDR, SFDVKD. From cysteine to phenylalanine, the CDR3 is 14 amino acids long. Of the read, only the CDR3 DNA is kept; its 42 bases are in frame from base 1. V is shortened by 6 bases, J by 2 bases, and the region joining them spans 11 bases.

The sequencing input was blood. The chain uses TRBV24-1 and TRBJ2-3; the D region possibly corresponds to TRBD1 (6 bases align). The receptor comes from a man aged 55 to 70 in good health. The sequence in DNA is TGTGCCACCAGTCTACAGGGAGACACAGATACGCAGTATTTT. Translated, it gives CATSLQGDTDTQYF.